This TCR beta chain was found in a study of T cell responses to AZD1222 COVID-19 vaccine. General observations from the study: Every sample of the repertoires postdated the peak T cell response.

Remarks on this clone: Its specificity is unknown.

Only in-frame clones appear in the TCRdb table, and some are missing; sequencing was by immunoSEQ multiplex PCR. The table has around 140,000 clones, 90% to 95% seen once. The TCR sequence derives from an adult in good health. This sample comprised peripheral blood, obtained on day 0 of AZD1222 vaccination.

In DNA, the CDR3 is TGCGCCAGCAGCCAAAGTCTCAGGGGCAATCAGCCCCAGCATTTT. Amino acids: CASSQSLRGNQPQHF. V gene TRBV4-3 combines with J gene TRBJ1-5, with a tentative D call TRBD1 (5 bases). Germline CDR1 LGHNA, CDR2 YSLEER. Deletions cut 2 bases from V and 2 bases from J, with 10 bases between. The CDR3 is 15 amino acids.